Shown below are 15 T cell receptor beta chains from a single sample sequenced in a study of a mutant IDH1 vaccine in newly diagnosed glioma. Indicated time point: week 35, safety follow-up. Vaccination comprised doses that each held 300 ug of mutant IDH1 20-mer peptide, plus topical imiquimod. Assay used: immunoSEQ multiplex PCR; TCRdb lists only in-frame clones, some missing. The table shows about 32,000 clones, with about four fifths occurring only once. Antigens of these TCRs are unknown. The input for sequencing was PBMCs, taken from a glioma patient whose treatment included an IDH1 peptide vaccine. These receptors all come from a middle-aged man with glioma. Some clones in this sample may be carry-over from other donors' samples.

This clone appeared once. The CDR3: CASSRGQASYNSPLHF. CDR3 DNA sequence: TGTGCCAGCAGCCGCGGACAGGCAAGCTATAATTCACCCCTCCACTTT. The genes are TRBV4-2 and TRBJ1-6; TRBD1 matches at 7 bases. Germline CDR1 LGHNA, CDR2 YNFKEQ. V lost 4 bases and J lost 3; bases outside the gene matches: 6. The CDR3 spans 16 residues.

V is TRBV5-1 and J is TRBJ1-1; D may be TRBD1 (6 bases). CDR1 is SGHRS and CDR2 is YFSETQ in the germline V gene. Trimming shortened V by 4 bases and J by 0 bases, and 10 bases separated the two germline ends. The CDR3 covers 14 residues. CDR3 coding DNA: TGCGCCAGCAGCGGTGGACAGTTGAACACTGAAGCTTTCTTT. This translates into CASSGGQLNTEAFF.

The V call is TRBV12-1, the J call TRBJ2-2; TRBD1, the table's D call, was not compared with the DNA. TRBV12-1 is shown as a pseudogene. CDR3 size: 16 residues. CDR3 in amino acids: CASSLKTAPDTGELFF. The CDR3 DNA reads TGTGCCAGCAGCCTCAAGACAGCCCCAGACACCGGGGAGCTGTTTTTT.

This clone was counted between two and nine times. This chain connects TRBV19 to TRBJ1-1, with TRBD1 matching 9 bases. Germline V CDR1 and CDR2: LNHDA, SQIVND (reference sequence). This CDR3 contains 14 residues. V was pared by 5 bases and J by 4 bases, with 5 bases of the junction left unmatched. For the CDR3, the DNA is TGTGCCAGTAGTTATGGGACAGGGCCCACTGAAGCTTTCTTT. This gives the protein CASSYGTGPTEAFF.

This clone occurred once. The chain has TRBV7-9 and TRBJ1-5; the match to TRBD1 covers 7 bases. J gave up 5 bases and V 1 base, and 2 bases lay outside the gene matches. CDR3 length equals 14 residues. Germline lookup yields CDR1 SEHNR and CDR2 FQNEAQ (reference sequence). In DNA, the CDR3 is TGTGCCAGCAGCTTAGGACAGGGCGATCAGCCCCAGCATTTT. Translation gives CASSLGQGDQPQHF.

CDR3 DNA sequence: TGTGCCAGCAGCCAAGACGAGCTGAGCTCCTACAATGAGCAGTTCTTC. Translating it yields CASSQDELSSYNEQFF. The rearrangement uses TRBV4-2 and TRBJ2-1; D ambiguous. V lost 0 bases and J 0 bases, leaving 9 bases between the germline ends. Looked up from germline, CDR1 is LGHNA and CDR2 is YNFKEQ. This CDR3 comprises 16 residues.

The rearrangement links TRBV11-2 to TRBJ1-2; D possibly corresponds to TRBD1 (6 bases). CDR1 SGHAT and CDR2 FQNNGV come from the germline V gene. V was shortened by 7 bases and J by 5 bases, with 11 bases between the two germline ends. The CDR3 has 12 residues. CDR3 protein: CASTLGGYGYTF. In DNA form, the CDR3 reads TGTGCCAGCACCCTAGGGGGTTATGGCTACACCTTC.

This chain connects TRBV4-1 to TRBJ2-7; 9 nucleotides agree with TRBD2. There are 15 residues in the CDR3. The germline V gene has CDR1 MGHRA and CDR2 YSYEKL. Trimming cost V 8 bases and J 3 bases; bases outside gene matches: 11. CDR3 nucleotides: TGCGCCAGCCAGGAGGGCCAGCGGGGGGACTACGAGCAGTACTTC. Translated: CASQEGQRGDYEQYF.

The V and J genes are TRBV9 and TRBJ1-6; the D gene is possibly TRBD1 (5 bases). There are 13 residues in the CDR3. The V gene's germline CDR1 is SGDLS and CDR2 YYNGEE. V lost 4 bases and J 10 bases, leaving 12 bases between the germline ends. The CDR3 region has the DNA TGTGCCAGCAGCCTGGGGGGGGAATCACCCCTCCACTTT. Amino acids: CASSLGGESPLHF.

This chain links TRBV6-5 with TRBJ1-1; the D is unclear. This CDR3 has 14 residues. Trimming removed 2 bases from V and 1 base from J, with 8 bases in between. Germline assignment: CDR1 MNHEY and CDR2 SVGAGI. CDR3 protein: CASSYARGNTEAFF. The DNA for the CDR3 is TGTGCCAGCAGTTACGCAAGAGGGAACACTGAAGCTTTCTTT.

The chain has TRBV2 and TRBJ2-3; possibly TRBD2 for D (5 bases). V was clipped by 8 bases and J by 2 bases, with 11 bases between them. Germline values: CDR1 SNHLY, CDR2 FYNNEI. This CDR3 is 13 amino acids long. CDR3 protein: CASQEVNTDTQYF. CDR3 DNA sequence: TGTGCCAGCCAGGAGGTTAACACAGATACGCAGTATTTT.

The chain has TRBV2 and TRBJ1-5, with D maybe TRBD1 (6 bases). CDR3 length: 15 amino acids. CDR1 SNHLY and CDR2 FYNNEI come from the germline V gene. Between the trimmed V and J ends, which lost 4 bases and 0 bases, there was a span of 10 bases. The CDR3 spells CASSGTALSNQPQHF. CDR3 coding DNA: TGTGCCAGCAGTGGGACAGCCCTTAGCAATCAGCCCCAGCATTTT. The full variable domain, its missing parts supplied by reference TRBV2 and TRBJ1-5, is EPEVTQTPSHQVTQMGQEVILRCVPISNHLYFYWYRQILGQKVEFLVSFYNNEISEKSEIFDDQFSVERPDGSNFTLKIRSTKLEDSAMYFCASSGTALSNQPQHFGDGTRLSIL.

The chain uses TRBV5-6 and TRBJ1-1; no firm D call. V lost 0 bases to trimming and J lost 6 bases, with 12 bases between them. This CDR3 spans 14 amino acids. Germline V gene lookup returns CDR1 SGHDT and CDR2 YYEEEE. CDR3 sequence reads: CASSLAMGSAEAFF. CDR3 bases: TGTGCCAGCAGCTTGGCGATGGGGAGCGCTGAAGCTTTCTTT.

V gene TRBV7-9 combines with J gene TRBJ1-2; 8 bases agree with TRBD1. Germline assignment: CDR1 SEHNR and CDR2 FQNEAQ (reference sequence). J gave up 7 bases and V 5 bases, and 6 bases lay outside the gene matches. CDR3 length: 13 residues. The CDR3 loop is CASSTTGGGGYTF. CDR3 nucleotide sequence: TGTGCCAGCAGCACAACAGGGGGTGGTGGCTACACCTTC.

The chain carries TRBV6-1 and TRBJ2-7; perhaps D is TRBD1 or TRBD2 (6 bases each). This CDR3 comprises 14 residues. Germline V gene lookup returns CDR1 MNHNS and CDR2 SASEGT. The V and J ends lost 1 base and 3 bases respectively, with 10 bases between them. The CDR3, as DNA: TGTGCCAGCAGTGAAGGCGGGGACAACTACGAGCAGTACTTC. Its protein product is CASSEGGDNYEQYF.